A single sample gave rise to the 26 T cell receptor beta chains below, sequenced in a study of blood T cells in healthy people across ages. A second roughly 6 to 12 cycle PCR used barcoded and J-beta primers. MiXCR was run by TCRdb on the 5' RACE reads, yielding one entry per CDR3 protein. The table shows roughly 680,000 distinct CDR3 sequences, with over 40% occurring only once. Material for sequencing was blood. These receptors all stem from an elderly woman in good health.

This chain joins TRBV29-1 and TRBJ2-5; D perhaps matches TRBD2 (5 bases). V shed 0 bases and J shed 4 bases, with 12 bases lying between them. CDR3 size: 14 residues. Germline V gene sequence: CDR1 SQVTM, CDR2 ANQGSEA. CDR3 DNA: TGCAGCGTTGAAGATACTAGTTACGGAGAGACCCAGTACTTC. It specifies CSVEDTSYGETQYF.

This chain connects TRBV29-1 to TRBJ2-7; D may be TRBD2 (6 bases). This CDR3 region has 16 residues. V lost 2 bases and J 9 bases, leaving 26 bases between the germline ends. Germline assignment: CDR1 SQVTM and CDR2 ANQGSEA. The CDR3 sequence is CSVERGGAVFEGVQYF. CDR3 in DNA: TGCAGCGTTGAAAGGGGCGGGGCGGTCTTCGAGGGTGTGCAGTACTTC.

This clonotype was recorded at least ten times. V is TRBV7-9 and J is TRBJ2-7; 13 bases map to TRBD2. Germline loops: CDR1 SEHNR, CDR2 FQNEAQ (reference sequence). This CDR3 is 15 amino acids long. J gave up 1 base and V 5 bases, and 2 bases lay outside the gene matches. Written as DNA, the CDR3 is TGTGCCAGCAGCGGACTAGCGGGAGATTCCTACGAGCAGTACTTC. This translates into CASSGLAGDSYEQYF. The full variable domain, with the rest looked up from reference TRBV7-9 and TRBJ2-7, is DTGVSQNPRHKITKRGQNVTFRCDPISEHNRLYWYRQTLGQGPEFLTYFQNEAQLEKSRLLSDRFSAERPKGSFSTLEIQRTEQGDSAMYLCASSGLAGDSYEQYFGPGTRLTVT.

CDR3 DNA sequence: TGCAGTGCTAGGTCTAGCGGGAAGGGTGAGCAGTTCTTC. It specifies CSARSSGKGEQFF. The chain is built from TRBV20-1 and TRBJ2-1; the match to TRBD2 covers 9 bases. This CDR3 region has 13 residues. Germline V CDR1 and CDR2: DFQATT, SNEGSKA (reference sequence). With V trimmed by 3 bases and J by 9 bases, 6 bases remained unmatched.

The chain is built from TRBV10-1 and TRBJ2-7; D is possibly TRBD2 (6 bases). Germline CDR1 WNHNN, CDR2 SYGVQD (reference sequence). V was shortened by 3 bases and J by 5 bases, with 17 bases between the two germline ends. This CDR3 is 15 amino acids long. The CDR3 loop is CASSESQGGANEQYF. CDR3 bases: TGCGCCAGCAGTGAATCGCAGGGAGGTGCTAACGAGCAGTACTTC.

This clonotype was counted many times. The rearrangement links TRBV3-1 to TRBJ2-1; 10 nucleotides agree with TRBD2. This CDR3 has 15 amino acids. Germline V lookup: CDR1 LGHDT, CDR2 YNNKEL (reference sequence). J was trimmed by 8 bases and V by 6 bases; bases with no gene match: 10. The CDR3 DNA follows: TGTGCCAGCAGACCTACTAGCGGGGTTTGGGATGAGCAGTTCTTC. Its protein product is CASRPTSGVWDEQFF.

Note on this clonotype: One base away lies a much larger clone, so this may be a sequencing read error. V is TRBV28 and J is TRBJ2-3, with 7 bases lining up with TRBD1. Per germline, CDR1 MDHEN and CDR2 SYDVKM. Unmatched junction bases numbered 11, after V lost 3 bases and J lost 8 bases. The CDR3 runs 15 residues. The CDR3 protein is CASSLGRQGAGTQYF. The CDR3 coding sequence is TGTGCCAGCAGTTTGGGACGACAGGGTGCGGGTACGCAGTATTTT.

Regarding this clonotype: One end of the junction fails to match germline, which may point to a read error. The chain combines TRBV20-1 with TRBJ2-7; D possibly corresponds to TRBD1 (6 bases). TRBJ2-5 explains the end of the DNA better; the J call may be wrong. This CDR3 comprises 13 residues. The V gene's germline CDR1 is DFQATT and CDR2 SNEGSKA (reference sequence). The CDR3: CGARVQGKETQYF. CDR3 DNA: TGCGGTGCTAGAGTTCAGGGGAAGGAGACCCAGTACTTC.

In this sample, this clonotype turned up a few times. This could be a read error, since a much larger clone is one nucleotide away. The rearrangement joins TRBV6-6 to TRBJ2-7; TRBD1 matches 7 bases. J gave up 3 bases and V 4 bases, and 9 bases lay outside the gene matches. Per germline, CDR1 MNHNY and CDR2 SVGAGI (reference sequence). This CDR3 is built from 15 residues. The CDR3, as DNA: TGTGCCAGCAGTTGGATACAGGGGCGGTTCTACGAGCAGTACTTC. Translating gives CASSWIQGRFYEQYF.

In its sample, this clonotype was seen many times. The rearrangement joins TRBV7-3 to TRBJ1-2; D gene unclear. Germline V lookup: CDR1 SGHTA, CDR2 FQGTGA. V was pared by 0 bases and J by 6 bases, with 8 bases between. The CDR3 has 13 amino acids. The CDR3 loop reads CASSLTFRDGYTF. The CDR3 nucleotides read TGTGCCAGCAGCTTAACGTTTCGGGATGGCTACACCTTC.

The chain carries TRBV20-1 and TRBJ2-2, with D hard to call. This CDR3 region has 13 residues. CDR1 and CDR2 (germline): DFQATT, SNEGSKA (reference sequence). Deletions cut 3 bases from V and 2 bases from J, with 7 bases between. CDR3 region: CSASDVNTGELFF. The CDR3, as DNA: TGCAGTGCTAGTGATGTAAACACCGGGGAGCTGTTTTTT.

The genes are TRBV20-1 and TRBJ1-4; 10 bases are a match to TRBD1. Germline V gives CDR1 DFQATT, CDR2 SNEGSKA (reference sequence). V dropped 6 bases and J dropped 5; count of bases not matched to a gene: 3. The CDR3 loop spans 13 amino acids. The CDR3 protein is CSARTGGNEKLFF. The CDR3 nucleotides are TGCAGTGCCCGGACAGGGGGGAATGAAAAACTGTTTTTT.

This chain connects TRBV12-3 or TRBV12-4 to TRBJ2-3; 8 bases agree with TRBD2. The CDR3 covers 14 residues. The trim removed 7 bases at V and 4 bases at J, leaving 7 bases unmatched. The CDR3 is CASIPGLVADTQYF. CDR3 nucleotides: TGTGCCAGCATCCCGGGACTAGTAGCAGATACGCAGTATTTT.

The chain combines TRBV3-1 with TRBJ2-5; D remains ambiguous. V shed 4 bases and J shed 2 bases, with 8 bases lying between them. This CDR3 is built from 13 residues. Germline V gene data show CDR1 as LGHDT and CDR2 as YNNKEL (reference sequence). CDR3 nucleotide sequence: TGTGCCAGCAGCCTAGTACAGCAAGAGACCCAGTACTTC. It is translated as CASSLVQQETQYF.

This clonotype appeared a few times. The V call is TRBV21-1, the J call TRBJ1-5. TRBV21-1 is tagged as a pseudogene. The CDR3 sequence is 17 residues long. Here the CDR3 DNA reads TGTGCCAGCAGCAAACATGGCAGAGATCGGCCCAATCAGCCCCAGCATTTT. Translating it yields CASSKHGRDRPNQPQHF.

The chain links TRBV12-3 or TRBV12-4 to TRBJ2-7; tentatively, D is TRBD2 (6 bases). V lost 3 bases and J 3 bases, leaving 15 bases between the germline ends. CDR3 size: 15 residues. For the CDR3, the DNA is TGTGCCAGCAGTTTTGGCGGGGTGCCATTCTACGAGCAGTACTTC. This gives the protein CASSFGGVPFYEQYF.

This clonotype was found many times. This chain connects TRBV12-3 or TRBV12-4 to TRBJ2-4; 8 positions agree with TRBD1. The CDR3 has 14 residues. Trimming cost V 6 bases and J 1 base; bases outside gene matches: 2. CDR3 amino acids: CASRQGAAKNIQYF. Here the CDR3 DNA reads TGTGCCAGCAGGCAGGGGGCGGCCAAAAACATTCAGTACTTC.

Details on this clonotype: A much larger clone is a single base away; this may be a read error. The chain carries TRBV5-1 and TRBJ2-3; 8 bases fit TRBD1. Looked up from germline, CDR1 is SGHRS and CDR2 is YFSETQ. This CDR3 is built from 15 residues. The J segment lost 1 base and the V segment lost 7 bases, leaving 8 bases of the junction unmatched. The CDR3 DNA reads TGCGCCAGCGGTTACGGACAGGGTCGCACAGATACGCAGTATTTT. This sequence encodes CASGYGQGRTDTQYF. The variable domain in full, completed from reference TRBV5-1 and TRBJ2-3, reads KAGVTQTPRYLIKTRGQQVTLSCSPISGHRSVSWYQQTPGQGLQFLFEYFSETQRNKGNFPGRFSGRQFSNSRSEMNVSTLELGDSALYLCASGYGQGRTDTQYFGPGTRLTVL.

This chain uses TRBV12-3 or TRBV12-4 with TRBJ2-1; either TRBD1 or TRBD2 may supply D (5 bases each). Trimming removed 2 bases at V and 5 bases at J, with 16 bases between. The CDR3 is 16 residues long. The CDR3 loop is CASSLIVGTDDNEQFF. CDR3 coding DNA: TGTGCCAGCAGTTTAATTGTTGGGACGGATGACAATGAGCAGTTCTTC.

Comment on this clonotype: This may be a read error: a much more frequent sequence differs by one nucleotide. The chain uses TRBV6-5 and TRBJ2-3, with 11 bases identical to TRBD1. The germline gives CDR1 MNHEY, CDR2 SVGAGI. CDR3 length equals 16 residues. CDR3: CAGSAPRTGGIDTQYF. CDR3 DNA sequence: TGTGCCGGCAGCGCACCCCGGACAGGGGGCATCGATACGCAGTATTTT.

CDR3 amino acids: CASSLSPTGGTDTQYF. The CDR3, as DNA: TGTGCCAGCAGCTTAAGTCCCACCGGGGGCACAGATACGCAGTATTTT. The chain combines TRBV7-3 with TRBJ2-3; D is possibly TRBD2 (5 bases). In germline, CDR1 is SGHTA, CDR2 FQGTGA. The CDR3 contains 16 residues. V was clipped by 1 base and J by 1 base, with 12 bases between them.

With respect to this clonotype: With a much larger clone just one base away, this may be a read error. The V call is TRBV7-9, the J call TRBJ2-3; tentative D call: TRBD2 (6 bases). The germline V gene has CDR1 SEHNR and CDR2 FQNEAQ (reference sequence). The CDR3 contains 16 residues. Trimming cost V 2 bases and J 1 base, with 13 bases left between them. The CDR3 here is CASSLLAGTGTDTQYF. CDR3 nucleotide sequence: TGTGCCAGCAGCTTATTGGCGGGGACGGGCACAGATACGCAGTATTTT.

This clonotype was found many times. CDR3 sequence (DNA): TGCGCCAGCAGCTTGTGGTCCACAGATACGCAGTATTTT. The encoded protein is CASSLWSTDTQYF. The chain has TRBV5-1 and TRBJ2-3; D gene ambiguous. The V and J ends lost 1 base and 2 bases respectively, with 5 bases between them. The length of the CDR3 is 13 residues. Germline-derived CDR1 and CDR2 are SGHRS and YFSETQ.

This clonotype was picked up many times. The gene calls are TRBV20-1 and TRBJ2-3; no clear D. The V end lost 3 bases, the J end lost 4 bases, and 14 bases lay between the germline ends. There are 14 residues in the CDR3. Germline V gives CDR1 DFQATT, CDR2 SNEGSKA (reference sequence). This CDR3 is CSARRAQGSDTQYF. CDR3 nucleotides: TGCAGTGCTAGGCGCGCTCAAGGATCAGATACGCAGTATTTT.

To note about this clonotype: A much larger clone is a single base away; this may be a read error. The V call is TRBV24-1, the J call TRBJ2-6; D is perhaps TRBD1 or TRBD2 (5 bases each). Looked up from germline, CDR1 is KGHDR and CDR2 is SFDVKD. CDR3 length: 16 residues. V was trimmed by 4 bases and J by 0 bases, leaving 9 bases between them. The CDR3 loop reads CATSDRDVSGANVLTF. DNA for the CDR3: TGTGCCACCAGTGACCGGGACGTCTCTGGGGCCAACGTCCTGACTTTC.

The J gene is TRBJ1-5, the V gene TRBV10-2; unclear D gene. V was cut by 2 bases and J by 0 bases, with 5 bases left in between. The CDR3 loop spans 14 amino acids. Germline values: CDR1 WSHSY, CDR2 SAAADI. The CDR3 DNA reads as TGCGCCAGCAGTGAGACAACTAGCAATCAGCCCCAGCATTTT. It translates to CASSETTSNQPQHF.